This T cell receptor beta chain came from a study of cytomegalovirus exposure and HLA in healthy donors. Trimming pared 1 base from V and 4 bases from J, leaving 16 bases between. CDR3 length: 16 amino acids. The germline V gene encodes CDR1 LGHNA and CDR2 YNFKEQ. The PCR was carried out with 60 Vbeta primers and 13 Jbeta primers. The authors' processing: A later analysis counted around 74 million unique TCR beta chains, some 10 million shared. The table came from immunoSEQ multiplex PCR; TCRdb's copy has only in-frame clones and leaves some out. The D gene and trimming were derived from the DNA, and the V and J assignments and clone size from that table. The table has 160,000 or so clones, 70% to 85% seen once. Study-wide points: Cytomegalovirus status was reportedly diagnosed by the classifier with high specificity and sensitivity. Sequencing probably produced one cluster of sequence variants that were highly shared.

Concerning this clone itself: Its antigen is still unknown.

The source is a woman between 40 and 50 years old in good health and CMV-seronegative. Sequencing input: PBMCs. The chain combines TRBV4-2 with TRBJ2-5; tentatively, D is TRBD2 (6 bases). For the CDR3, the DNA is TGTGCCAGCAGCCAAGGGCAGGGAGCGGGCGGAGAGACCCAGTACTTC. This gives the protein CASSQGQGAGGETQYF.